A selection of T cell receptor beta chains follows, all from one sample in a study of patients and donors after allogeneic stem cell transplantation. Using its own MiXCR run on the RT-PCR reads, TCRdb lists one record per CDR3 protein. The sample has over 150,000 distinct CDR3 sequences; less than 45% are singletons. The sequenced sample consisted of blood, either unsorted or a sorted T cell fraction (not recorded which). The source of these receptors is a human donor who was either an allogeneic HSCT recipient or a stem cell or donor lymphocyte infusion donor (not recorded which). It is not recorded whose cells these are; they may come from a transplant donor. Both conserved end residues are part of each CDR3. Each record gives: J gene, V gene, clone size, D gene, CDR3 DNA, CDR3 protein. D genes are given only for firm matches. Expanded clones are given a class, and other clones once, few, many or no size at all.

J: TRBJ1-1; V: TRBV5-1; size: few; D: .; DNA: TGCGCCAGCAGCTTGGCGACGGGCACTGAAGCTTTCTTT; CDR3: CASSLATGTEAFF
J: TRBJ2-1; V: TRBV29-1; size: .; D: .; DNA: TGCAGCGTTAGTGGGAACGCTGAGCAGTTCTTC; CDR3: CSVSGNAEQFF
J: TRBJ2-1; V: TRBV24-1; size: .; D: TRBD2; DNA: TGTGCCACCAGTGATTCCTTTGGGGGGGATGAGCAGTTCTTC; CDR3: CATSDSFGGDEQFF
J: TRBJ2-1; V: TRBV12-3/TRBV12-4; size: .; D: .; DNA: TGTGCCAGCAGTTTGAAGGACAGCTCCTACAATGAGCAGTTCTTC; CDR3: CASSLKDSSYNEQFF
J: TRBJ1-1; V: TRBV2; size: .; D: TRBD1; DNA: TGTGCCAGCAGCGCCGGGACAGGTGAGGGGGGCACTGAAGCTTTCTTT; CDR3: CASSAGTGEGGTEAFF
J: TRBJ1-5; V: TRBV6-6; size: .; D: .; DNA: TGTGCCAGCAGTAGTTCGGGGGGTCAGCCCCAGCATTTT; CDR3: CASSSSGGQPQHF
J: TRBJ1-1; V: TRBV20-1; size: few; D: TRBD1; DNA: TGCAGTGCAACCCGACAGGGACGGACTGAAGCTTTCTTT; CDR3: CSATRQGRTEAFF
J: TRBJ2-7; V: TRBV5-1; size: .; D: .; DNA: TGCGCCAGCAGCCTCCGGGTAGCAGACTACGAGCAGTACTTC; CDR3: CASSLRVADYEQYF
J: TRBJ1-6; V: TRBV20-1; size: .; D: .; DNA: TGCAGTGCTAGAGTGGCGACACCTGATAATTCACCCCTCCACTTT; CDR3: CSARVATPDNSPLHF
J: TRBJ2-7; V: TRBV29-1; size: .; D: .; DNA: TGCAGCGTTGTCCTTGGAGTCTCCTACGAGCAGTACTTC; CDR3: CSVVLGVSYEQYF
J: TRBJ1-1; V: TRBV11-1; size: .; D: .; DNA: TGTGCCAGCAGCTTGTATCTGTCGAACACTGAAGCTTTCTTT; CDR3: CASSLYLSNTEAFF
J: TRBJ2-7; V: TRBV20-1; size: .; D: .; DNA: TGCAGTGCTAGAGGTCCCCCAGGGAATCGAACCTACGAGCAGTACTTC; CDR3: CSARGPPGNRTYEQYF
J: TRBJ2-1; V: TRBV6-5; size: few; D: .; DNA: TGTGCCAGCAGTTACGGGACGGGGTTCGGGGAGCAGTTCTTC; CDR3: CASSYGTGFGEQFF
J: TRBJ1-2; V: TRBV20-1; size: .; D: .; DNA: TGCAGTGCTAGGGACTCCTTCTCTGGCTACACCTTC; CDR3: CSARDSFSGYTF
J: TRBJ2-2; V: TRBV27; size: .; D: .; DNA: TGTGCCAGCAGTGTGGACTTCCTGAACACCGGGGAGCTGTTTTTT; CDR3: CASSVDFLNTGELFF
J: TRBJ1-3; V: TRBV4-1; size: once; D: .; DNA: TGCGCCAGCAGCCAAGATGGCCAGGGAGGTGGAAACACCATATATTTT; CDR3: CASSQDGQGGGNTIYF
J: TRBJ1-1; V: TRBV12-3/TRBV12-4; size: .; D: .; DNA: TGTGCCAGCAGTTACGACAGGAACACTGAAGCTTTCTTT; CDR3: CASSYDRNTEAFF
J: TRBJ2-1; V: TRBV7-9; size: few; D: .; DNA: TGTGCCAGCAGCTACGCGGACGTACTTAATGAGCAGTTCTTC; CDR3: CASSYADVLNEQFF
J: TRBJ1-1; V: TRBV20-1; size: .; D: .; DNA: TGCAGTGCTAGAGCTGGACACCAGAACACTGAAGCTTTCTTT; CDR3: CSARAGHQNTEAFF
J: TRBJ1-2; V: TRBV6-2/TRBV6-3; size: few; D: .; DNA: TGTGCCAGCACCCTCGACGACTGGGGGGGCTACACCTTC; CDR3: CASTLDDWGGYTF
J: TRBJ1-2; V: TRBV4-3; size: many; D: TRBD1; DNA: TGCGCCAGCAGCCAAGCTGGGACAGGCGCCTACTATGGCTACACCTTC; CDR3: CASSQAGTGAYYGYTF
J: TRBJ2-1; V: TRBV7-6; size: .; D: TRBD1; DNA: TGTGCCAGCAGCTACCTGGACAGGGGAGACGACAATGAGCAGTTCTTC; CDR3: CASSYLDRGDDNEQFF
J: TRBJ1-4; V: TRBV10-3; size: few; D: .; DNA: TGTGCCATCAGACAATATGGGGAAAAACTGTTTTTT; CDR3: CAIRQYGEKLFF
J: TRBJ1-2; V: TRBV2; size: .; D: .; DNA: TGTGCCAGCAGTCGTCCGGGACGAGGGGACTATGGCTACACCTTC; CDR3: CASSRPGRGDYGYTF
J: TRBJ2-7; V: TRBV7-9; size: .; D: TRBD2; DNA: TGTGCCAGCAGCCTATTGCATAGCGGGAGCTACGAGCAGTACTTC; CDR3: CASSLLHSGSYEQYF
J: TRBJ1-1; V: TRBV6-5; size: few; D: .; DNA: TGTGCCAGCAGAGACAGCCTTAATATTCCGAACACTGAAGCTTTCTTT; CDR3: CASRDSLNIPNTEAFF
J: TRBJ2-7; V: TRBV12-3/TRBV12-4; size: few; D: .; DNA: TGTGCCAGCAGTTGGAGGGGAACGGAGCAGTACTTC; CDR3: CASSWRGTEQYF
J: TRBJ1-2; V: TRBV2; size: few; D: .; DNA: TGTGCCAGCAGTGAAGAAACAGGGCTTGGCTACACCTTC; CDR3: CASSEETGLGYTF
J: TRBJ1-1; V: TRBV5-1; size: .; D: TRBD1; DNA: TGCGCCAGCAGCCCCGGGACAGGGGTGATGAACACTGAAGCTTTCTTT; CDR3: CASSPGTGVMNTEAFF
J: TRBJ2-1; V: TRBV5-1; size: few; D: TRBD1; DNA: TGCGCCAGCAGCTTGGAAACAGGGGGCAGGTTCTTC; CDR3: CASSLETGGRFF
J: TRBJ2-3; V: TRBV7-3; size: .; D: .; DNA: TGTGCCAGCAGGTCCGTGGGGTCCACTAGCACAGATACGCAGTATTTT; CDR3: CASRSVGSTSTDTQYF
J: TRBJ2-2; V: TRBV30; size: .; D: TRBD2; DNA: TGTGCCTGGAGCGGGGGGATGGGCACCGGGGAGCTGTTTTTT; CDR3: CAWSGGMGTGELFF
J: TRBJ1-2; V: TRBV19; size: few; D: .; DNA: TGTGCCAGTAGTATCCACGGGGGCGGCTATGGCTACACCTTC; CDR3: CASSIHGGGYGYTF
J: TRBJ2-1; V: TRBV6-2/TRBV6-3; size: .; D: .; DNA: TGTGCCAGCAGTAGGGCCGGGGCCCCCTACAATGAGCAGTTCTTC; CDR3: CASSRAGAPYNEQFF
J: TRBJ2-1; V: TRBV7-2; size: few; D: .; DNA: TGTGCCAGCAGCTTAGGGAGGGGGAACAATGAGCAGTTCTTC; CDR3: CASSLGRGNNEQFF
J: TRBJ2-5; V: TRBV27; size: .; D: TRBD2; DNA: TGTGCCAGCAGTCTTTTAGCGGGATCGGGGGAGACCCAGTACTTC; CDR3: CASSLLAGSGETQYF
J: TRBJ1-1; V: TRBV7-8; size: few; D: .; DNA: TGTGCCAGCAGCTTAGGGGGGCTATCTGAAGCTTTCTTT; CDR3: CASSLGGLSEAFF
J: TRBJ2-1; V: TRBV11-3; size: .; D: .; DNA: TGTGCCAGCAGCTTATCCCGGGACCCCTACAATGAGCAGTTCTTC; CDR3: CASSLSRDPYNEQFF
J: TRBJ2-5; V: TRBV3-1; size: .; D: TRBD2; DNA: TGTGCCAGCAGCCAAGTGGAGCTAGCGGTTCAAGAGACCCAGTACTTC; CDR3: CASSQVELAVQETQYF
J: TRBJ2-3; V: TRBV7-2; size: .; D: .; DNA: TGTGCCAGCAGCTTATTTCCCGCCACTACAGCGCGGCGGAATACGCAGTATTTT; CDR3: CASSLFPATTARRNTQYF
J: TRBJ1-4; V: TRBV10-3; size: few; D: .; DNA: TGTGCCATCAGTGAGTCAAGGGCGAGTGACGAAAAACTGTTTTTT; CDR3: CAISESRASDEKLFF
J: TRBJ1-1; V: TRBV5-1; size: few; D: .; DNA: TGCGCCAGCAGCTTTCTGGGGGGTGACAGCACTGAAGCTTTCTTT; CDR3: CASSFLGGDSTEAFF
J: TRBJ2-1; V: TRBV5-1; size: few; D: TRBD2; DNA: TGCGCCAGCAGCTTTTGGACTAGCGGGAGCTCCTACAATGAGCAGTTCTTC; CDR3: CASSFWTSGSSYNEQFF
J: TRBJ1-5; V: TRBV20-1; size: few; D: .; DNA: TGCAGTGCTACCCCGGGGTGGGGCAATCAGCCCCAGCATTTT; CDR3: CSATPGWGNQPQHF
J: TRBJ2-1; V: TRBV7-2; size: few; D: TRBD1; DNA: TGTGCCAGCAGCCGCGGACAGGGCAGTGATGAGCAGTTCTTC; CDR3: CASSRGQGSDEQFF
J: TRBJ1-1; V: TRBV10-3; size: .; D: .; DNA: TGTGCCGACCTGGCGGGGATCGGGTTGAAAGCTTTCTTT; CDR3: CADLAGIGLKAFF
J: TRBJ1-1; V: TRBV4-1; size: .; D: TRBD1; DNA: TGCGCCAGCAGCCAAGATAGGCAGGGGGCCTTTTCGAACACTGAAGCTTTCTTT; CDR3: CASSQDRQGAFSNTEAFF
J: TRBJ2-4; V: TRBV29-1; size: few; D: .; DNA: TGCAGCGCTTGGGACAAAAACATTCAGTACTTC; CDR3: CSAWDKNIQYF